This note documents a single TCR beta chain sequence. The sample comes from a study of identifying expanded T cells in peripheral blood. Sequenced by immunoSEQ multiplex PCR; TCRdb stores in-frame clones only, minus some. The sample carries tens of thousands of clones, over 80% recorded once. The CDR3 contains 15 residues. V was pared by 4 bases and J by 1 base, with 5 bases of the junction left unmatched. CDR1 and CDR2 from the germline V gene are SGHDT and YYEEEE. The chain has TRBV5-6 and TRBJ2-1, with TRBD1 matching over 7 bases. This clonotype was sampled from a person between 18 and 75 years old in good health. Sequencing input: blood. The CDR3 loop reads CASSLRDSSYNEQFF. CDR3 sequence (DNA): TGTGCCAGCAGCCTACGGGACAGTTCCTACAATGAGCAGTTCTTC.